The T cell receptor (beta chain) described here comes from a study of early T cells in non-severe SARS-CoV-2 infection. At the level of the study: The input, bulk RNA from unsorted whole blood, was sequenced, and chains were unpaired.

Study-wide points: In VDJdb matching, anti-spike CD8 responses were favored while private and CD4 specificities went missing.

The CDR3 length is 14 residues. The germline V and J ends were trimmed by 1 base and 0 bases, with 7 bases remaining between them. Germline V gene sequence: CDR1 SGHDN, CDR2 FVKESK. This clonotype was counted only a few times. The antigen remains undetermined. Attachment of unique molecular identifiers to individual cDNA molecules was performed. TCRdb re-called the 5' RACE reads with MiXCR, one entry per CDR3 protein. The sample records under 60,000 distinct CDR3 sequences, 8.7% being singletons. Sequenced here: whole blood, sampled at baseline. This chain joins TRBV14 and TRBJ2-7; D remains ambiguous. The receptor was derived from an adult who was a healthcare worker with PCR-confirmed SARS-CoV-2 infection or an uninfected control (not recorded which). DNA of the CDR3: TGTGCCAGCAGCCAAGCCAGGTCCTCCTACGAGCAGTACTTC. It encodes CASSQARSSYEQYF.